The sequence of this TCR beta chain was determined in a study of long-term antiretroviral therapy in people with HIV. Broader study findings: In HIV, the repertoires covered a tighter span of CDR3 lengths than in controls.

On this clone itself: Its specificity is not known.

Deletions cut 0 bases from V and 10 bases from J, with 6 bases between. The germline gives CDR1 ENHRY, CDR2 SYGVKD. CDR3 length: 11 amino acids. At the survey level, the v3.0 immunoSEQ assay was run. What sequencing targeted per sample was about 35,000-55,000 T-cell genomes. Measured with immunoSEQ multiplex PCR; TCRdb has only the in-frame clones, and not every one. The repertoire has tens of thousands of clones, 84% of them found once; the top ten carry approximately 20%. Without exception, participants with HIV were treated in the United States. Cryopreserved PBMC, at roughly 1-11 million per sample, were present before DNA extraction.

The genes are TRBV10-3 and TRBJ1-2; no clear D gene. This receptor was taken from a man younger than 35 with HIV. The specimen comprised unsorted PBMCs, sampled 0.1 years before starting antiretroviral therapy. CDR3 amino acids: CAISESGNYTF. The CDR3, as DNA: TGTGCCATCAGTGAGTCTGGTAACTACACCTTC.